This T cell receptor (beta chain) was found in a study of blood T cells in healthy people across ages. The sample providers were healthy Caucasian people from Russia, aged about 6 to 100. In the case of this clonotype: Antigen specificity is unknown.

General study results and limits: It was the long-lived donors that had more naive CD4+ cells and higher diversity than aged donors. Naive T cell percentage strongly correlated with TCR beta diversity. As age increased, TCR beta diversity per million T cells fell in a roughly linear fashion.

V lost 4 bases and J lost 9; bases outside the gene matches: 2. From germline, CDR1 is MDHEN and CDR2 SYDVKM. The length of the CDR3 is 13 residues. The second PCR ran about 6 to 11 cycles with a sample-barcoded 5' primer and J-beta primers. TCRdb re-called the 5' RACE reads with MiXCR, one entry per CDR3 protein. The repertoire has approximately 1.5 million distinct CDR3 sequences, 30% to 40% of them found once; the top ten carry 11%. The rearrangement uses TRBV28 and TRBJ1-4; 10 bases align to TRBD1. Sequenced: blood. The sequence derives from a woman aged 25 to 39 in good health. CDR3 sequence reads: CASSWGQGQKLFF. CDR3 bases: TGTGCCAGCAGTTGGGGACAGGGGCAAAAACTGTTTTTT.